This entry features one T cell receptor (beta chain) sequence. Its binding antigen is unknown. Nothing much larger sits one base from this clone, and base qualities are not available. The immunoSEQ Assay was the method used to sequence TCRbeta CDR3 regions. After extraction, genomic DNA underwent amplification by bias-controlled multiplex PCR, followed by high-throughput sequencing. The published analysis was carried out like this. To quantify the absolute abundance of every unique TCRbeta CDR3 region, sequences were collapsed and filtered. Usable DNA was measured by amplifying reference genes present in all nucleated cells, and TCRbeta template counts were normalized to that usable DNA to estimate T cell fraction. Repertoire TCRs were annotated as SARS-CoV-2-specific when V gene, CDR3 amino acid sequence and J gene were exactly matched to a known reactive TCR set. The reference SARS-CoV-2 TCR set was obtained from MIRA and was filtered for enrichment in COVID-19-positive ImmuneCODE repertoires, whereby public or cross-reactive TCRs were removed. Using the MIRA antigens, annotated TCRs were further analysed by specific ORF or by position within an ORF. Breadth was defined as annotated unique rearrangements over total unique productive rearrangements; depth was the summed frequency of those rearrangements. Two-sided Wilcoxon rank-sum tests were applied when comparing TCR breadth between groups. Drawn from immuneACCESS, this table holds only the in-frame rearrangements with V and J called that TCRdb kept. Clones are partly lost; checked studies trace under half to an unresolved V gene and leave the rest unexplained. Clonal size and the V and J genes are those of that table, whereas D and trimming came from the DNA. This sample is represented by a few hundred thousand clones; around four fifths of them were singletons. The biggest ten clones account for about 7.1% of the sample.

The sample belongs to a study of Ad26.COV2.S vaccination and SARS-CoV-2 variants listed by TCRdb under 2021. For the study in its entirety: Vaccine-arm donors came from COV1001, a multicentre, randomized, double-blind, placebo-controlled phase I-IIa trial of Ad26.COV2.S in healthy adults. Dosing of Ad26.COV2.S was intramuscular, at either 5x10^10 or 1x10^11 viral particles, delivered as one shot or as two shots spaced 56 days apart. TCRbeta repertoire sequencing served as the tool for gauging how specific and how broad the SARS-CoV-2-reactive T cell receptors were following Ad26.COV2.S vaccination. A total of 32 samples were included in the TCR-sequenced set, comprising 19 Ad26.COV2.S vaccine recipients, 5 placebo recipients and 8 SARS-CoV-2 convalescent individuals. Trial participants were randomized into five groups of five: low-dose or high-dose Ad26.COV2.S given once or twice, or placebo on both occasions. Investigators remained blinded to trial group allocation during experiments and outcome assessment. The investigation overall reported the following: Compared with placebo recipients, Ad26.COV2.S recipients showed higher spike-specific TCR breadth (P = 0.0014). Vaccine and placebo recipients had similar non-spike TCR breadth, a finding consistent with the vaccine containing only spike. The authors noted that total T cell responses may have been underestimated by the TCR breadth and depth analyses. After vaccination, spike-specific CD8+ and CD4+ T cell responses were reported to show substantial breadth. The study was not powered for comparison of responses between vaccine doses or regimens.

The CDR3 starts with the cysteine, ends with the phenylalanine, and has 14 residues. Of the read, only the CDR3 DNA is kept; its 42 bases are in frame from base 1. CDR1 is given as SGHNT and CDR2 as YENEEA, both from the germline V gene. V and J are truncated by 3 bases and 1 base respectively, leaving an intervening sequence of 9 bases. The sample's treatment or condition label, in plain terms: some 20 received Ad26.COV2.S at low or high dose, single or two shots; 5 received placebo; per-sample allocation not given. For vaccine and placebo recipients, repertoires were sequenced using samples collected on day 63 after the first injection. In Cohort 1b, about two dozen adults aged 18-55 years were enrolled at a single site in Boston, USA, between 29 July and 7 August 2020. Ad26.COV2.S was a replication-incompetent adenovirus type 26 vector that expressed a prefusion-stabilized SARS-CoV-2 spike protein derived from the original Wuhan strain.

This specimen consisted of peripheral blood, obtained in a trial of Ad26.COV2.S vaccine versus placebo. This receptor was taken from a person aged 18-65 years who received the Ad26.COV2.S COVID-19 vaccine or a placebo. This chain joins TRBV11-3 to TRBJ1-1, with no confident D gene call. The nucleotide sequence is given as TGTGCCAGCAGCTTTCTTGCCTCGAACACTGAAGCTTTCTTT. It is translated as CASSFLASNTEAFF.